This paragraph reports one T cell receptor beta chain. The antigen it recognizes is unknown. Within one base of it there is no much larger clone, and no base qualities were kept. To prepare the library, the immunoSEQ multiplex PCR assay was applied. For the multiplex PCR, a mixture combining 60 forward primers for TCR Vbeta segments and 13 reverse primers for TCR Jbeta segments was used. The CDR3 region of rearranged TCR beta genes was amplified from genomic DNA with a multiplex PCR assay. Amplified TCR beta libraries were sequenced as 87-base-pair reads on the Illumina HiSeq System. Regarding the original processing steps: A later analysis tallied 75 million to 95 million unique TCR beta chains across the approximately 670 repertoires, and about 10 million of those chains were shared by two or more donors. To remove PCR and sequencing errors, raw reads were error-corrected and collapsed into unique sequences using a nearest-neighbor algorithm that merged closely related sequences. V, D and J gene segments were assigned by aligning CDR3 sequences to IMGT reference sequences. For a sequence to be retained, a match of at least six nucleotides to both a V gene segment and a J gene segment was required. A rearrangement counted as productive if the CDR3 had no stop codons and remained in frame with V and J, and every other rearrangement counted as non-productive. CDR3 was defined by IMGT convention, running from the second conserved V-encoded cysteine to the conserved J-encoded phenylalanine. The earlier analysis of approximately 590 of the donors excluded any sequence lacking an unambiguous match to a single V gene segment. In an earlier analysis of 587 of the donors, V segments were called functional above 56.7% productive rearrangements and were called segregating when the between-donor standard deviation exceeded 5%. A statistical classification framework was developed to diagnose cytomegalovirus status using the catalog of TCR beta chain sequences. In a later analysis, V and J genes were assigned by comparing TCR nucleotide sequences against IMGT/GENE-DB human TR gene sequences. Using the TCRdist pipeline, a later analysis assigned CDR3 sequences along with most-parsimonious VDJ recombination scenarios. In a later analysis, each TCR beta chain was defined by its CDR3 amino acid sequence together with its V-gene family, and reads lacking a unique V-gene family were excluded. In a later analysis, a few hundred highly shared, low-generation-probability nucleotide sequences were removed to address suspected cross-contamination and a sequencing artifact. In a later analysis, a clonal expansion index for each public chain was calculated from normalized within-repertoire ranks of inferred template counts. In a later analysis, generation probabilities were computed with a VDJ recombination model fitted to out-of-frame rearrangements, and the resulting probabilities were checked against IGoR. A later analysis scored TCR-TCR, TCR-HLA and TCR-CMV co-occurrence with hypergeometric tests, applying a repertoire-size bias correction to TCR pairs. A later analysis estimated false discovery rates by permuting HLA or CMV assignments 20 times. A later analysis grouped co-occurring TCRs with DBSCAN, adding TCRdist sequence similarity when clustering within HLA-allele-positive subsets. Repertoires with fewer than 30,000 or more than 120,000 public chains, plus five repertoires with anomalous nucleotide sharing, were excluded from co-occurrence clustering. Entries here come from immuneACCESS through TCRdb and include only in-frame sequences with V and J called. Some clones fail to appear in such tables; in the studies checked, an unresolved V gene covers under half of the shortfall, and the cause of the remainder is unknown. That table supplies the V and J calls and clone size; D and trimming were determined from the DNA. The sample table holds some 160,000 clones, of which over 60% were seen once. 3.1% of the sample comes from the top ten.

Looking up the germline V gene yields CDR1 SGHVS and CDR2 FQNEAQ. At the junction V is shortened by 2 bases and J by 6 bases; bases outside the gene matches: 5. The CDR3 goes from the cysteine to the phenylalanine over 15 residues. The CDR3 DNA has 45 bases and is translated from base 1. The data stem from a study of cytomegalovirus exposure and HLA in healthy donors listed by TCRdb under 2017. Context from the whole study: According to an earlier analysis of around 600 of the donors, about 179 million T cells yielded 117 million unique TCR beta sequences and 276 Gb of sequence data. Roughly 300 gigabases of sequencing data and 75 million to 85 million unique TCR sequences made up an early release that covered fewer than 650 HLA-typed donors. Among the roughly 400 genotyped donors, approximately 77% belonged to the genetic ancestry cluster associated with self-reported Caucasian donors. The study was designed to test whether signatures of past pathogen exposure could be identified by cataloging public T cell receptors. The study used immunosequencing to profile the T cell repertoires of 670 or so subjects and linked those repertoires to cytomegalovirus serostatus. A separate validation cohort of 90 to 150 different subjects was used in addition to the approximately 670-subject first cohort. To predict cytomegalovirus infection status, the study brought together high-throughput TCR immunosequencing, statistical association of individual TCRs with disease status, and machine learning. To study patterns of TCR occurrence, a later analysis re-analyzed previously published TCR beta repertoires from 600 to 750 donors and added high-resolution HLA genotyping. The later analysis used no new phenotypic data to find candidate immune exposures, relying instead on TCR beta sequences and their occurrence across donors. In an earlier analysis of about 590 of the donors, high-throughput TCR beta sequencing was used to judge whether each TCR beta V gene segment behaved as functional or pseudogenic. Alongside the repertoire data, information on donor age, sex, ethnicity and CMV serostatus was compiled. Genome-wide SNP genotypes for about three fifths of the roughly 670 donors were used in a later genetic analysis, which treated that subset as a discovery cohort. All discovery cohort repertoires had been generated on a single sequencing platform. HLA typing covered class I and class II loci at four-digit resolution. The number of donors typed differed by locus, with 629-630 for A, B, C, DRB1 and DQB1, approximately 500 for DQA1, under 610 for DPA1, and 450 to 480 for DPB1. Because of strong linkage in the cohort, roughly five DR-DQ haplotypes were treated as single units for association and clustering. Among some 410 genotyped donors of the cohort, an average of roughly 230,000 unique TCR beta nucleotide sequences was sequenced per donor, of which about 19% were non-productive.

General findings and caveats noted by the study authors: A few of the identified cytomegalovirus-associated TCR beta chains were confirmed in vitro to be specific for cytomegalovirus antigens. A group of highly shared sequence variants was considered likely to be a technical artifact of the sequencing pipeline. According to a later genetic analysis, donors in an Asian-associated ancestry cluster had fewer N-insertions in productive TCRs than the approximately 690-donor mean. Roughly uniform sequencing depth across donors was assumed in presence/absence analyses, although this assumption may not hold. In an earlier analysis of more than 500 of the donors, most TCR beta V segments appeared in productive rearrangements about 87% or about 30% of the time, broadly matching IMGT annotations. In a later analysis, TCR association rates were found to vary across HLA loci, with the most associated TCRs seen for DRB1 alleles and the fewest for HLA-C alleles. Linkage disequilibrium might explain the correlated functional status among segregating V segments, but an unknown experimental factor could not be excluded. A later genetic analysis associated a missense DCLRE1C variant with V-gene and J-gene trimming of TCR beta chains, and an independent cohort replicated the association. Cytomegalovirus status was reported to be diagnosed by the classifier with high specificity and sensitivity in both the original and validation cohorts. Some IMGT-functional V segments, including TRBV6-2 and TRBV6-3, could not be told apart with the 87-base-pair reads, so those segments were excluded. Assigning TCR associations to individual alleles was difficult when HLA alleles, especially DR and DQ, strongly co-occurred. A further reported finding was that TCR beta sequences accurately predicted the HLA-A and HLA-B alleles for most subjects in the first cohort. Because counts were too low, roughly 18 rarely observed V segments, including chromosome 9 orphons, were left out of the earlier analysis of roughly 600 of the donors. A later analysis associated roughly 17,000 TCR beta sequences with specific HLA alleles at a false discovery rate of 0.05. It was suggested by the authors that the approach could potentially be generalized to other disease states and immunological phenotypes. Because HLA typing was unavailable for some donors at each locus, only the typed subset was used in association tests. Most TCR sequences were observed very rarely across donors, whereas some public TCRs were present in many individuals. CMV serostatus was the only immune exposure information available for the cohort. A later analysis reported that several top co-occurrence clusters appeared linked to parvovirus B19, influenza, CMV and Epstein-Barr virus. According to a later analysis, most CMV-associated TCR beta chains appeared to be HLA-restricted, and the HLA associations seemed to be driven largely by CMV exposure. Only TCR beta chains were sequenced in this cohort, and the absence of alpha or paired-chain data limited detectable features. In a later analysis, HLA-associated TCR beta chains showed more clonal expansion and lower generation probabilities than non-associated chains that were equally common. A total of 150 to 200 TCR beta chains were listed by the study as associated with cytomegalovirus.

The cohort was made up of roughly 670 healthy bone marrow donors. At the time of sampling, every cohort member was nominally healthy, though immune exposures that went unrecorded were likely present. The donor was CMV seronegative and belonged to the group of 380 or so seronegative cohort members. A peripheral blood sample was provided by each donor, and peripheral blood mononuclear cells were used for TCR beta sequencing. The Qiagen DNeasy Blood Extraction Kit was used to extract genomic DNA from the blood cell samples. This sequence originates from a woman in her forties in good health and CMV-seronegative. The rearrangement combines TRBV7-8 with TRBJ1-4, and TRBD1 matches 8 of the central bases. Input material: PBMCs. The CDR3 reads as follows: CASSLSRTGYEKLFF. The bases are TGTGCCAGCAGCTTATCGAGGACAGGGTATGAAAAACTGTTTTTT.